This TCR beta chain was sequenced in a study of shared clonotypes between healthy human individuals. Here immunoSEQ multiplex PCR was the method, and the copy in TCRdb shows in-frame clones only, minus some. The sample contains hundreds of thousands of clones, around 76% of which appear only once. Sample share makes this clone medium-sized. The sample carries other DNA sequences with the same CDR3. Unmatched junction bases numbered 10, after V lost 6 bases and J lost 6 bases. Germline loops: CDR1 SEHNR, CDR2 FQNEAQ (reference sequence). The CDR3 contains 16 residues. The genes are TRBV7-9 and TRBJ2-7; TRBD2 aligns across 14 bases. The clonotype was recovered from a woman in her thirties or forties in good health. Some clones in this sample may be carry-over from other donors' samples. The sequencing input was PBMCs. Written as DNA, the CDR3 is TGTGCCAGCAGTCGTCCCGGGACTAGCGGGAGTACCGAGCAGTACTTC. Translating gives CASSRPGTSGSTEQYF.